This is a list of T cell receptor beta chains from one sample in a study of vaccination and CD4 T cells after COVID-19. TCRdb redid the calling of the PCR reads with MiXCR, one entry per CDR3 protein. This sample has some 11,000 distinct CDR3 sequences; approximately 40% occur once, and the top ten carry around 10%. Antigens for these TCRs are unknown. Sequences were derived from CD4+ T cells from blood, cultured in vitro, sampled after SARS-CoV-2 vaccination. These receptors all stem from a human donor who had recovered from COVID-19. The CDR3 runs from the conserved cysteine through the conserved F or W. Fields, in order: D gene, V gene, J gene, clone size, CDR3 DNA, CDR3 protein. The D gene is left open where the match is weak. Size is stated for part of the rows, as once, few or many counts, or as a class when the clone is expanded.

TRBD2	TRBV5-6	TRBJ2-3	NA	TGTGCCAGCAGCCCCACGCCTGGGCCACTAGCGGGGGATACGCAGTATTTT	CASSPTPGPLAGDTQYF
NA	TRBV28	TRBJ1-2	few	TGTGCCAGCAGTTCCGGTTATTATGGCTACACCTTC	CASSSGYYGYTF
NA	TRBV7-9	TRBJ1-1	NA	TGTGCCAGCAGCTTAGCCGGGTGGGGCGAGGAAGCTTTCTTT	CASSLAGWGEEAFF
TRBD2	TRBV28	TRBJ2-5	NA	TGTGCCAGCACCCCCGGACTAGCGGGACAGATAGGGACCCAGTACTTC	CASTPGLAGQIGTQYF
NA	TRBV19	TRBJ2-1	few	TGTGCCAGTAGTATAGGGGGGCGCATCAATGAGCAGTTCTTC	CASSIGGRINEQFF
NA	TRBV11-3	TRBJ2-5	NA	TGTGCCAGCAGCTTTTTCGAAGGGGGCGGGAGGGAGACCCAGTACTTC	CASSFFEGGGRETQYF
NA	TRBV6-1	TRBJ1-5	NA	TGTGCCAGCAGCCCGCGTGGGCCTGGCAATCAGCCCCAGCATTTT	CASSPRGPGNQPQHF
TRBD2	TRBV6-1	TRBJ2-5	once	TGTGCCAGCAAGAGGACTAGCGGGAGTGGAGAGACCCAGTACTTC	CASKRTSGSGETQYF
NA	TRBV5-4	TRBJ2-1	few	TGTGCCAGCAGCCGGGGGGCTGAGCAGTTCTTC	CASSRGAEQFF
TRBD2	TRBV12-3/TRBV12-4	TRBJ2-1	NA	TGTGCCAGCAGCTTTAGCGGGACCTCCTACAATGAGCAGTTCTTC	CASSFSGTSYNEQFF
NA	TRBV27	TRBJ2-3	NA	TGTGCCAGCAGTTTGGCAGGACCCACAGATACGCAGTATTTT	CASSLAGPTDTQYF
TRBD1	TRBV20-1	TRBJ1-1	NA	TGCAGTGCTAGGTGGGACAGGGCCGAAGCTTTCTTT	CSARWDRAEAFF
NA	TRBV15	TRBJ2-7	NA	TGTGCCACCAGCAGAGATGTTAACGAGCAGTACTTC	CATSRDVNEQYF
TRBD2	TRBV25-1	TRBJ2-1	few	TGTGCCAGCAGCTCGGGACTAGCGGGACCTTTCTACAATGAGCAGTTCTTC	CASSSGLAGPFYNEQFF
NA	TRBV7-6	TRBJ1-1	medium-sized	TGTGCCAGCAGCCCCCGGACAGCCGTTCCGAACACTGAAGCTTTCTTT	CASSPRTAVPNTEAFF
NA	TRBV15	TRBJ2-7	NA	TGTGCCACCAGCAGAGATCGAGCGCGTTACGAGCAGTACTTC	CATSRDRARYEQYF
NA	TRBV24-1	TRBJ2-1	NA	TGTGCCACCAGTTCGGGGGGCTGGTACAATGAGCAGTTCTTC	CATSSGGWYNEQFF
NA	TRBV19	TRBJ2-7	NA	TGTGCCAGTAGGATAGGGGCGGGACCCTCCTACGAGCAGTACTTC	CASRIGAGPSYEQYF
TRBD1	TRBV4-2	TRBJ1-6	NA	TGTGCCAGCAGCCAAGATAAACAGGGGAGGAGCCCCCTCCACTTT	CASSQDKQGRSPLHF
TRBD1	TRBV24-1	TRBJ2-1	NA	TGTGCCACCAGCCGGGACAGGGGTTATGGCAATGAGCAGTTCTTC	CATSRDRGYGNEQFF
NA	TRBV4-3	TRBJ1-6	NA	TGCGCCAGCAGCCCTTCTCCCCGCGGGGGGATCTCAAGCTCCTATAATTCACCCCTCCACTTT	CASSPSPRGGISSSYNSPLHF
NA	TRBV7-9	TRBJ2-4	few	TGTGCCAGCAGCTTTCCAGGCGGGGCCGGAAGCATTCAGTACTTC	CASSFPGGAGSIQYF
NA	TRBV28	TRBJ1-4	NA	TGTGCCAGCAGAGCAGTAACTAATGAAAAACTGTTTTTT	CASRAVTNEKLFF
TRBD2	TRBV20-1	TRBJ2-3	few	TGCAGTGCTAGTCGGGAGGACACAGATACGCAGTATTTT	CSASREDTDTQYF
TRBD2	TRBV24-1	TRBJ2-2	medium-sized	TGTGCCACCAGTGATTTGTCGGGAGGGCCTGCCGGGGAGCTGTTTTTT	CATSDLSGGPAGELFF
NA	TRBV19	TRBJ2-7	NA	TGTGCCTCGTCGAAGAGGCTCGGCGAGCAGTACTTC	CASSKRLGEQYF
NA	TRBV4-3	TRBJ1-6	NA	TGCGCCAGCAGCCAGAGAATCATGGGGAGTATGAGCTCCTATAATTCACCCCTCCACTTT	CASSQRIMGSMSSYNSPLHF
NA	TRBV6-1	TRBJ1-5	NA	TGTGCCAGCACGTCCACCCTGACCGTAAATAGCAATCAGCCCCAGCATTTT	CASTSTLTVNSNQPQHF
NA	TRBV29-1	TRBJ1-1	NA	TGCAGCGTTGCGGCAGGGGTGAGAAACACTGAAGCTTTCTTT	CSVAAGVRNTEAFF
NA	TRBV15	TRBJ2-5	large	TGTGCCACCAGCAGAGGGGCGAGAGTTCAAGAGACCCAGTACTTC	CATSRGARVQETQYF
NA	TRBV6-2/TRBV6-3	TRBJ2-3	NA	TGTGCCAGCAGTTACTCGTGGCGGTCTCCGGGAGATACGCAGTATTTT	CASSYSWRSPGDTQYF
NA	TRBV6-4	TRBJ2-5	NA	TGTGCCAGCAGTGGTTCGGCAGAGACCCAGTACTTC	CASSGSAETQYF
TRBD2	TRBV10-3	TRBJ2-1	once	TGTGCCATCAGTGAGTCCGGGGCGGGAGTATTAGAGCAGTTCTTC	CAISESGAGVLEQFF
NA	TRBV29-1	TRBJ1-1	NA	TGCAGCGTTCGGGTTACGAACACTGAAGCTTTCTTT	CSVRVTNTEAFF
NA	TRBV5-8	TRBJ2-1	NA	TGTGCCAGCAGCCACACCCGCTGGGGGAATGAGCAGTTCTTC	CASSHTRWGNEQFF
NA	TRBV20-1	TRBJ1-5	few	TGCAGTGCCCGATGGACCAGCAATCAGCCCCAGCATTTT	CSARWTSNQPQHF
NA	TRBV11-2	TRBJ2-3	few	TGTGCCAGCAGCTTCACGGGGGATACGCAGTATTTT	CASSFTGDTQYF
NA	TRBV4-1	TRBJ2-1	few	TGCGCCAGCAGCCAAGATTTGCGGGGCGAGCAGTTCTTC	CASSQDLRGEQFF
NA	TRBV27	TRBJ1-5	NA	TGTGCCAGCAGATATTCCGGGGCTAGCAATCAGCCCCAGCATTTT	CASRYSGASNQPQHF
NA	TRBV7-6	TRBJ1-1	few	TGTGCCAGCAGCTTAGACAGCTCGAACACTGAAGCTTTCTTT	CASSLDSSNTEAFF
TRBD2	TRBV28	TRBJ2-7	NA	TGTGCCAGCAGTCCCTGGACTAGCGGGAGGCTTTCCTACGAGCAGTACTTC	CASSPWTSGRLSYEQYF
TRBD1	TRBV20-1	TRBJ1-2	NA	TGCAGTGCTAGGGAACCCCAGGGGGCTCAGAGCTATGGCTACACCTTC	CSAREPQGAQSYGYTF
TRBD1	TRBV7-9	TRBJ2-3	few	TGTGCCAGCAGCTATATCTCAATCAGACAGGGATCCGGAGATACGCAGTATTTT	CASSYISIRQGSGDTQYF
NA	TRBV6-5	TRBJ2-3	NA	TGTGCCAGCAGTTTCCGGGGCTACACAGATACGCAGTATTTT	CASSFRGYTDTQYF
TRBD2	TRBV15	TRBJ2-1	NA	TGTGCCACCAGCAGGGGACTAGCGGGAGAAATTGAGCAGTTCTTC	CATSRGLAGEIEQFF
NA	TRBV5-4	TRBJ2-3	NA	TGTGCCAGCAGCCCGCCGGGACTTGAAACAGATACGCAGTATTTT	CASSPPGLETDTQYF
TRBD2	TRBV20-1	TRBJ2-5	NA	TGCAGTGCTAGCGGGAGGGCGGCCCAGTACTTC	CSASGRAAQYF
TRBD2	TRBV20-1	TRBJ2-2	NA	TGCAGTGCTACTAGCGGGAGAAACACCGGGGAGCTGTTTTTT	CSATSGRNTGELFF
NA	TRBV7-2	TRBJ2-1	once	TGTGCCAGCAGCTTAGTTAATCCCCCCGGGGGATACGAGCAGTTCTTC	CASSLVNPPGGYEQFF
NA	TRBV7-9	TRBJ2-3	NA	TGTGCCAGCAGCTTGAGGGGTGGGACAGATACGCAGTATTTT	CASSLRGGTDTQYF
TRBD2	TRBV5-1	TRBJ2-5	NA	TGCGCCAGCAGTCTGCCTAGCGGGAGTGGGTCACAAGAGACCCAGTACTTC	CASSLPSGSGSQETQYF
NA	TRBV6-5	TRBJ1-3	NA	TGTGCCAGCAGTTACGGGCAGGTTCAAAACACCATATATTTT	CASSYGQVQNTIYF
TRBD1	TRBV7-2	TRBJ2-5	few	TGTGCCAGCAGCCCCCGGGACAGGGGGGTAGAGACCCAGTACTTC	CASSPRDRGVETQYF